This TCR beta chain was recovered during a study of regulatory T cells in long-lasting Graves disease. Study-wide points: Gene preferences differed: TRBV28, TRBJ1-2, TRBJ2-5 in persistent cases.

Construction of TCR beta libraries relied on iRepertoire HTBI primers and on Arm-PCR targeting CDR3 regions. TCRdb re-called the multiplex PCR reads with MiXCR, one entry per CDR3 protein. Among some 220,000 distinct CDR3 sequences listed, about 19% were seen once. Time point here: newly diagnosed GD, antithyroid drugs for less than 3 months. RNA from PBMCs was the source of the TCR library. This CDR3 spans 15 amino acids. V was pared by 1 base and J by 8 bases, with 15 bases between. In germline, CDR1 is SGHTA, CDR2 FQGNSA. This clonotype was counted once. Its target is unknown. These records were also assigned to another study, of T cells in Graves' hyperthyroidism and ophthalmopathy.

The sequence came from a woman aged 30 to 39 with Graves disease. The chain employs TRBV7-2 and TRBJ2-1, with D possibly called TRBD1 or TRBD2 (6 bases each). Source: peripheral blood mononuclear cells (PBMCs), taken at new diagnosis, from a patient treated with antithyroid drugs. Written as DNA, the CDR3 is TGTGCCAGCAGCTTAGGCACAGGGTGGGAGGATGAGCAGTTCTTC. It is translated as CASSLGTGWEDEQFF. Full variable domain (outside the CDR3, taken from reference TRBV7-2 and TRBJ2-1): GAGVSQSPSNKVTEKGKDVELRCDPISGHTALYWYRQSLGQGLEFLIYFQGNSAPDKSGLPSDRFSAERTGGSVSTLTIQRTQQEDSAVYLCASSLGTGWEDEQFFGPGTRLTVL.